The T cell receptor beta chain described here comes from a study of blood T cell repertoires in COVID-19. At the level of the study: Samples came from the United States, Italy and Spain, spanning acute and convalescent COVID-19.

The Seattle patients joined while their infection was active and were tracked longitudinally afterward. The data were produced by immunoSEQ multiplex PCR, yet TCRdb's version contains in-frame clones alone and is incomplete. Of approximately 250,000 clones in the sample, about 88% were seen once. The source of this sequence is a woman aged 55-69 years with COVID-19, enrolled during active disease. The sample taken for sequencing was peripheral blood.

This chain's CDR3 is CASSTPVAGATDTQYF. In DNA, the CDR3 is TGTGCCAGCAGTACCCCCGTAGCGGGAGCCACAGATACGCAGTATTTT. This chain connects TRBV25-1 to TRBJ2-3, with TRBD2 identical over 9 bases. After removal of 5 bases from V and 2 bases from J, the junction contained 8 bases not matched to a gene. The V gene's germline CDR1 is MGHDK and CDR2 SYGVNS. CDR3 length equals 16 residues.